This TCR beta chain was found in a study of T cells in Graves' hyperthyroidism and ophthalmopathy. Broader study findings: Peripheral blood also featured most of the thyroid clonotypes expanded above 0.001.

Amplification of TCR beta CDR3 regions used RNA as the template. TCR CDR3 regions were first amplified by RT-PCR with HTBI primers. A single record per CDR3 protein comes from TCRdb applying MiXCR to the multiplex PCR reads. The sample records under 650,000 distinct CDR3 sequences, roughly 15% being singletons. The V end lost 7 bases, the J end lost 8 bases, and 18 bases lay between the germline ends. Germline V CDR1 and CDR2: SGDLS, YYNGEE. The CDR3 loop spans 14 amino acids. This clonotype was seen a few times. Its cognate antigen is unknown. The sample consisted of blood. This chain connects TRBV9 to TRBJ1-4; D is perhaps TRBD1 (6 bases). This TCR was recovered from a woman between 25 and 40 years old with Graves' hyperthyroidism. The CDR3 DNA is TGTGCCAGCGGCGACAGGAGGGCGCGAGAAAAACTGTTTTTT. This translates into CASGDRRAREKLFF.